The 2 T cell receptor beta chains below all came from one sample that was sequenced in a study of T-cell reconstitution after alpha-beta-depleted transplantation in children (TCRdb year 2016). What this sample's treatment or condition label stands for: allogeneic hematopoietic cell transplantation with graft depleted of TCRalphabeta T cells and CD19 B cells. Libraries were built with PCR. The data were produced on an Illumina HiSeq 2500. TCR libraries were prepared with molecular barcoding, using unique molecular identifiers to normalize TCRbeta repertoire quantification. TCRdb redid the processing of the public reads, applying fastp at Q25 and MiXCR, and retained in-frame beta chains. Each CDR3 protein appears once, grouped with its most common genes and DNA. The sample table records about a million distinct CDR3 sequences; 25% to 30% of these occur just once. The ten largest clones take up more than 25% of the sample.

Sequenced here: PBMCs, mostly from graft donor cells, sampled 360 days after TCRalphabeta/CD19-depleted stem cell transplant. These receptors came from a boy under two years old who had a stem cell transplant for SCID, so the T cells may come from the graft donor.

V is TRBV19 and J is TRBJ2-2, with 9 bases fitting TRBD1. CDR1 and CDR2 (germline): LNHDA, SQIVND (reference sequence). CDR3 size: 17 residues. After removal of 3 bases from V and 4 bases from J, the junction contained 9 bases not matched to a gene. The CDR3: CASSMGRDRVSTGELFF. CDR3 DNA sequence: TGTGCCAGTAGTATGGGAAGGGACAGGGTGAGCACCGGGGAGCTGTTTTTT.

The rearrangement links TRBV10-2 to TRBJ2-2, with 7 bases fitting TRBD1. V lost 6 bases and J lost 6; bases outside the gene matches: 7. This CDR3 spans 14 amino acids. The V gene's germline CDR1 is WSHSY and CDR2 SAAADI. CDR3: CASRGTVFPGELFF. The CDR3 nucleotides read TGCGCCAGCAGGGGGACAGTTTTCCCCGGGGAGCTGTTTTTT.